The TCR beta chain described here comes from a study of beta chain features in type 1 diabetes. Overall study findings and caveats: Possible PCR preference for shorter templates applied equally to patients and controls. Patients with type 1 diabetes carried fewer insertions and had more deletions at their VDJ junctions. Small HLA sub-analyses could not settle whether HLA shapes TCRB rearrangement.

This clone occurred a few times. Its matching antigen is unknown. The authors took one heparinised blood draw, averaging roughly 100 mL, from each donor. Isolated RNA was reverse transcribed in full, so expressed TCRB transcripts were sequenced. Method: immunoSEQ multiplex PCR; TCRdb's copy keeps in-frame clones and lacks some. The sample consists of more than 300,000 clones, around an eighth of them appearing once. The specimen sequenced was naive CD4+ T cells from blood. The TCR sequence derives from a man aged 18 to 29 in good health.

CDR3 nucleotides: TGTGCCAGCAGCTTAGCCCCCGCCGCCGCAGGGGGCTACACCTTC. Its protein is CASSLAPAAAGGYTF. The gene calls are TRBV7-3 and TRBJ1-2, with a tentative D call TRBD1 (5 bases). Trimming pared 2 bases from V and 8 bases from J, leaving 18 bases between. Germline V gene data show CDR1 as SGHTA and CDR2 as FQGTGA. The CDR3 sequence is 15 residues long.